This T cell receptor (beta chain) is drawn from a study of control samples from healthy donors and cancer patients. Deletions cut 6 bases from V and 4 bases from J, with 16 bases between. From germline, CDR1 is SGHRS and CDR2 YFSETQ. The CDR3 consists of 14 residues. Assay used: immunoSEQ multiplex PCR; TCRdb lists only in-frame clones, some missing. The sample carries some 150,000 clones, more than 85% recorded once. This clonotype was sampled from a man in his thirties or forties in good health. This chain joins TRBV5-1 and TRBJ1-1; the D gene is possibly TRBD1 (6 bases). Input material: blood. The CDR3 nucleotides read TGCGCCAGCACCCGCCAGGCAGGGGCCACTGAAGCTTTCTTT. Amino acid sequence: CASTRQAGATEAFF.